Only a few counts were recorded for the clone carrying this T cell receptor beta chain. TCRdb independently ran MiXCR on the 5' RACE reads; one entry per CDR3 protein. The table has around 530,000 distinct CDR3 sequences, around 15% seen once. The data derive from a study of identical twins. V was cut by 3 bases and J by 5 bases, with 11 bases left in between. CDR3 length: 14 amino acids. The sample was also linked to a second study, of yellow fever vaccine responses in identical twins.

The source material was CD4+ T cells sorted from blood. The TCR was taken from a woman between 18 and 29 years old in good health. The J gene is TRBJ2-1, the V gene TRBV12-3 or TRBV12-4; possible D gene TRBD1, 6 bases. The CDR3 sequence is CASSFGTSNNEQFF. DNA for the CDR3: TGTGCCAGCAGTTTTGGGACATCTAACAATGAGCAGTTCTTC.